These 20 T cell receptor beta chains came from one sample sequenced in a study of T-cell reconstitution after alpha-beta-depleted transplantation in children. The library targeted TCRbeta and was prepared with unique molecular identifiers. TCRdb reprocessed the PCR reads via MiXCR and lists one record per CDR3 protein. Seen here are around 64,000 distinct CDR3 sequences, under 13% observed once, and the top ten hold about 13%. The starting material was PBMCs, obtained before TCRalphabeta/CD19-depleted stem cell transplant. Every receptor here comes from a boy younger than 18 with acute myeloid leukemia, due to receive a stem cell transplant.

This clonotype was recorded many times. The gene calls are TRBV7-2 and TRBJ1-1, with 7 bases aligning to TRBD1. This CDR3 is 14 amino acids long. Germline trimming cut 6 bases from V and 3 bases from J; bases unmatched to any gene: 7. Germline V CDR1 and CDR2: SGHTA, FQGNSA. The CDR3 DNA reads TGTGCCAGCAGTAACCAGGGGGGCGACACTGAAGCTTTCTTT. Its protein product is CASSNQGGDTEAFF.

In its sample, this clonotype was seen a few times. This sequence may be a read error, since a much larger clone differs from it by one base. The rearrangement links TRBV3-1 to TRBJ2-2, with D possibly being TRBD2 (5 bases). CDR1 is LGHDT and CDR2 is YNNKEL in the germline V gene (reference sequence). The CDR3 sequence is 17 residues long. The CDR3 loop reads CASCQIGLGRSSGELFF. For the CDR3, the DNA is TGTGCCAGCTGCCAAATTGGTTTGGGGAGAAGCTCCGGGGAGCTGTTTTTT.

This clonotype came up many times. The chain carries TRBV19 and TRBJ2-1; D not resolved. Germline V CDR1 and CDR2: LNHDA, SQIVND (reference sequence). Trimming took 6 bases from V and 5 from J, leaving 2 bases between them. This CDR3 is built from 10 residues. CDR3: CASRDNEQFF. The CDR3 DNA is TGTGCCAGTAGGGACAATGAGCAGTTCTTC. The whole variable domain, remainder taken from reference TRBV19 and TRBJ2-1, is DGGITQSPKYLFRKEGQNVTLSCEQNLNHDAMYWYRQDPGQGLRLIYYSQIVNDFQKGDIAEGYSVSREKKESFPLTVTSAQKNPTAFYLCASRDNEQFFGPGTRLTVL.

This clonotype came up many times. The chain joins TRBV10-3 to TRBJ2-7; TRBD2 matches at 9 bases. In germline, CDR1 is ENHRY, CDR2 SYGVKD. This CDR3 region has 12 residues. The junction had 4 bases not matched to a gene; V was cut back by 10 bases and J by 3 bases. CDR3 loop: CATSGEDYEQYF. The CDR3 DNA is TGTGCCACTAGCGGGGAGGACTACGAGCAGTACTTC.

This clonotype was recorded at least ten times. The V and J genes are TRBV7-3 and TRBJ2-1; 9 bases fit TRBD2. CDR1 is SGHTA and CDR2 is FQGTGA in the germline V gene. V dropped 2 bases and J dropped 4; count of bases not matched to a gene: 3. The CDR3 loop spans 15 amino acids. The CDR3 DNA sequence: TGTGCCAGCAGCTTAGCGGGAGGGGCATACAATGAGCAGTTCTTC. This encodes CASSLAGGAYNEQFF.

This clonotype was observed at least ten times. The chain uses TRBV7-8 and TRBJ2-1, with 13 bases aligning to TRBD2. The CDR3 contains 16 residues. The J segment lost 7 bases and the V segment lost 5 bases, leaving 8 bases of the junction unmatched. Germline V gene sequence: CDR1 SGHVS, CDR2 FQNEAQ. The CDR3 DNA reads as TGTGCCAGCAGCCGATTACTAGCGGGGGGGCTAAATGAGCAGTTCTTC. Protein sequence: CASSRLLAGGLNEQFF.

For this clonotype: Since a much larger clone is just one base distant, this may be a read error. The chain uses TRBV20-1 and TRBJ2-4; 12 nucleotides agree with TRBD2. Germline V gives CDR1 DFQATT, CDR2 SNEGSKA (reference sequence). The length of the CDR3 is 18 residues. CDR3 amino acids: CRAPPPFLAGGRKNIQYF. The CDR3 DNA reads TGCAGGGCCCCGCCGCCTTTTCTAGCGGGAGGGCGCAAAAACATTCAGTACTTC.

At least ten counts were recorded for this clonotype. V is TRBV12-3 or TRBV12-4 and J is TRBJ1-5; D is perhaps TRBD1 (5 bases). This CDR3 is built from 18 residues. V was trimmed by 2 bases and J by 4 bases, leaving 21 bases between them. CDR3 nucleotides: TGTGCCAGCAGTTTAACGGGGCGGGGCAGCTCCCGAAATCAGCCCCAGCATTTT. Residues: CASSLTGRGSSRNQPQHF.

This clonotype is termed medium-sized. Here the CDR3 reads CSAQAPRGWTDTQYF. Here the CDR3 DNA reads TGCAGTGCTCAAGCACCGCGGGGGTGGACAGATACGCAGTATTTT. The chain joins TRBV20-1 to TRBJ2-3, with 7 bases fitting TRBD2. The CDR3 totals 15 residues. After removal of 5 bases from V and 3 bases from J, the junction contained 11 bases not matched to a gene. Germline CDR1 reads DFQATT; CDR2 reads SNEGSKA (reference sequence).

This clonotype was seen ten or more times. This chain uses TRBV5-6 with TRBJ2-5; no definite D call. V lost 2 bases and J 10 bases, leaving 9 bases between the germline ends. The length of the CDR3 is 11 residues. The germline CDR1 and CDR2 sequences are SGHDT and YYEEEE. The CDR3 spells CASSLEWVQYF. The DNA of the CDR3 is TGTGCCAGCAGCTTAGAGTGGGTCCAGTACTTC.

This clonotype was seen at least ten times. The chain's CDR3 is CASSVGSRQHEQYF. CDR3 coding DNA: TGTGCCAGCAGCGTAGGATCTCGACAGCACGAGCAGTACTTC. The chain employs TRBV9 and TRBJ2-7; D may be TRBD1 (5 bases). The CDR3 consists of 14 residues. Between the trimmed V and J ends, which lost 0 bases and 5 bases, there was a span of 12 bases. Germline V gives CDR1 SGDLS, CDR2 YYNGEE.

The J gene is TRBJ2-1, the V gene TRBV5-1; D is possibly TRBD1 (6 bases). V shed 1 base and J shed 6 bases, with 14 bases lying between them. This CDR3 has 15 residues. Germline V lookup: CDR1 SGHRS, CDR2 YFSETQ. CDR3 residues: CASSLQGKGTNEQFF. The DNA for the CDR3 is TGCGCCAGCAGCTTGCAGGGGAAAGGAACCAATGAGCAGTTCTTC. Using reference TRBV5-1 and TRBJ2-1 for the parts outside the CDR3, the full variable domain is KAGVTQTPRYLIKTRGQQVTLSCSPISGHRSVSWYQQTPGQGLQFLFEYFSETQRNKGNFPGRFSGRQFSNSRSEMNVSTLELGDSALYLCASSLQGKGTNEQFFGPGTRLTVL.

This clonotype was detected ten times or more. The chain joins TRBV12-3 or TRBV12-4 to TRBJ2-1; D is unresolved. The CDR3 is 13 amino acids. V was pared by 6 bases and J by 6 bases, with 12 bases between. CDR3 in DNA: TGTGCCAGCAGACCTGACGCGGCCAATGAGCAGTTCTTC. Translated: CASRPDAANEQFF.

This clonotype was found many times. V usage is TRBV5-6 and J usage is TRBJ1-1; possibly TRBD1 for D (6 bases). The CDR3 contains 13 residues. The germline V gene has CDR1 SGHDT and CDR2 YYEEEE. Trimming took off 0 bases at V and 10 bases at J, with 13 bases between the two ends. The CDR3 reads CASSLEPRGGAFF. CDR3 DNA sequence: TGTGCCAGCAGCTTGGAGCCCAGGGGAGGAGCTTTCTTT. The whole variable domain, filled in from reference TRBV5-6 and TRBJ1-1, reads DAGVTQSPTHLIKTRGQQVTLRCSPKSGHDTVSWYQQALGQGPQFIFQYYEEEERQRGNFPDRFSGHQFPNYSSELNVNALLLGDSALYLCASSLEPRGGAFFGQGTRLTVV.

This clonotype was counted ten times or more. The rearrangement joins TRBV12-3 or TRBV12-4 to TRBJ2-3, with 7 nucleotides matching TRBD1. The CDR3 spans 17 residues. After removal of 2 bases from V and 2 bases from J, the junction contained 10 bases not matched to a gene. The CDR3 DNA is TGTGCCAGCAGTTTAATTGTGGGAAGGGGGCTCACAGATACGCAGTATTTT. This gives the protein CASSLIVGRGLTDTQYF.

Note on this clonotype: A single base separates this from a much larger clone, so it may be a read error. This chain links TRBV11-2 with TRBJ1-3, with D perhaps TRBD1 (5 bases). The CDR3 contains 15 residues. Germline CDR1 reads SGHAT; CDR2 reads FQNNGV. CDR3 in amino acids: CAGSLVGAERGTIYF. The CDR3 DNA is TGTGCCGGCAGCTTAGTTGGGGCAGAAAGAGGCACCATATATTTT.

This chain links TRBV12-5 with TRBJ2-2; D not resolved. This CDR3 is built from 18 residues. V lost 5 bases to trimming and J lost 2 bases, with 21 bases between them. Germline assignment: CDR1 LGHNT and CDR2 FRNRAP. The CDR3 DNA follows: TGTGCTAGTGGTACCTCCCCATCGACTCGCTTAAACACCGGGGAGCTGTTTTTT. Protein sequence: CASGTSPSTRLNTGELFF. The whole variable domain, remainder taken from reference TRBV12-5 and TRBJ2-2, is DARVTQTPRHKVTEMGQEVTMRCQPILGHNTVFWYRQTMMQGLELLAYFRNRAPLDDSGMPKDRFSAEMPDATLATLKIQPSEPRDSAVYFCASGTSPSTRLNTGELFFGEGSRLTVL.

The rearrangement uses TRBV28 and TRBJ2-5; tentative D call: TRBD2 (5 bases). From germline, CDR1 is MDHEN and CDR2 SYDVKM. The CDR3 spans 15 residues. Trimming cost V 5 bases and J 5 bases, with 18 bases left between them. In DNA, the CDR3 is TGTGCCAGCAGTCCCGGGGATAGCGTGGAGGAGACCCAGTACTTC. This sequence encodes CASSPGDSVEETQYF. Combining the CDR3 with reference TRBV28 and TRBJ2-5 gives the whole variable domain DVKVTQSSRYLVKRTGEKVFLECVQDMDHENMFWYRQDPGLGLRLIYFSYDVKMKEKGDIPEGYSVSREKKERFSLILESASTNQTSMYLCASSPGDSVEETQYFGPGTRLLVL.

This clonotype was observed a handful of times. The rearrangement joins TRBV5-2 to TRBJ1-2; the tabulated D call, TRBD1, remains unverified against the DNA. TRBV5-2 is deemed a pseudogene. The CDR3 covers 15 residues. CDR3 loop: CAMGPGDRGRYGYTF. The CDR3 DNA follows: TGTGCCATGGGCCCCGGGGACAGGGGACGCTATGGCTACACCTTC.

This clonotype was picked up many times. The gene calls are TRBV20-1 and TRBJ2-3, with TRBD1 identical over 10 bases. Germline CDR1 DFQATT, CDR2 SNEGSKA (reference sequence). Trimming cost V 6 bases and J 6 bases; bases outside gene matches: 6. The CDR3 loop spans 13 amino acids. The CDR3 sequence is CSALTGGADTQYF. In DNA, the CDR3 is TGCAGTGCCCTGACAGGGGGCGCGGATACGCAGTATTTT.